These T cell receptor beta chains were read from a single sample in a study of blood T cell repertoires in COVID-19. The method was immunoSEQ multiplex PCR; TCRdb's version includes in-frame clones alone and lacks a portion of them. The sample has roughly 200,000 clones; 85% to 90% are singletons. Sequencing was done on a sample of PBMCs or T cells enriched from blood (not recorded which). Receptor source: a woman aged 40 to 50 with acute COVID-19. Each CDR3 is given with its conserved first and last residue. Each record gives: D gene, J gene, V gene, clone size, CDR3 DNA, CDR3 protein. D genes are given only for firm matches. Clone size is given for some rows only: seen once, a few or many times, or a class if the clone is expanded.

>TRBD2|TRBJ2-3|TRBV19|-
TGTGCCAGTAGTCCGCGCGGGGGGGGCACAGATACGCAGTATTTT
CASSPRGGGTDTQYF
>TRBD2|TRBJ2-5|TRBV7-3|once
TGTGCCAGCAGCCTCGGACTAGCGGGGGGGCAAGAGACCCAGTACTTC
CASSLGLAGGQETQYF
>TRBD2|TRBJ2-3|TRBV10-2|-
TGCGCCAGCAGCGATGGACTAGCGAACACAGATACGCAGTATTTT
CASSDGLANTDTQYF
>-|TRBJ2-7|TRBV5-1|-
TGCGCCAGCAGCTTACAGGCCTACTCCTACGAGCAGTACTTC
CASSLQAYSYEQYF
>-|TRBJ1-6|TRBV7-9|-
TGTGCCAGCAGCTTAGCCGCGAAAGCCTCCTCCTATAATTCACCCCTCCACTTT
CASSLAAKASSYNSPLHF
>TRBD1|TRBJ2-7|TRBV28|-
TGTGCCAGCAGTTTTAGTCGGACAGGGACACGCGAGCAGTACTTC
CASSFSRTGTREQYF
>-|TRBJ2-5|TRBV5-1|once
TGCGCCAGCAGCTTAGGCCTCGGGGAGACCCAGTACTTC
CASSLGLGETQYF
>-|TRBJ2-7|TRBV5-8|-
TGTGCCAGCAATCCCCGGGACACTTCCTACGAGCAGTACTTC
CASNPRDTSYEQYF
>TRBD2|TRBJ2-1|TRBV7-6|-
TGTGCCAGCAGCTTAGTTCCTAGCGGCTCCTACAATGAGCAGTTCTTC
CASSLVPSGSYNEQFF
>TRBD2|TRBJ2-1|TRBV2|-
TGTGCCAGCAGTCAACTAGCGGGGGGGATGGATGAGCAGTTCTTC
CASSQLAGGMDEQFF
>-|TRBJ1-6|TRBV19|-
TGTGCCAGTAGTATAAGCCCCGGCTATAATTCACCCCTCCACTTT
CASSISPGYNSPLHF
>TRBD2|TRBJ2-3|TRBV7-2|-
TGTGCCAGCAGCTTTAGGCTAGCGGGGCGGGGGACCACAGATACGCAGTATTTT
CASSFRLAGRGTTDTQYF
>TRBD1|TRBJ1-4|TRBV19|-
TGTGCCAGTAGTACGACAGGGACTAATGAAAAACTGTTTTTT
CASSTTGTNEKLFF
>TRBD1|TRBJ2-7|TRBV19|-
TGTGCCAGTAGTACGGGACAGCAAAGTTACGAGCAGTACTTC
CASSTGQQSYEQYF
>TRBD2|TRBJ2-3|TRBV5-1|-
TGCGCCAGCAGCTTGAAGGGGACTAGCGGGGGGGCCACAGATACGCAGTATTTT
CASSLKGTSGGATDTQYF
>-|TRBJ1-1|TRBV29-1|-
TGCAGCGGGGCGGCAGGGTCCGCTGAAGCTTTCTTT
CSGAAGSAEAFF
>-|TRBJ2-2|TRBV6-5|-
TGTGCCAGCAGTCTACAGGTGAACACCGGGGAGCTGTTTTTT
CASSLQVNTGELFF
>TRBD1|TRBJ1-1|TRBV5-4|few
TGTGCCAGCAGCTGGCAGGGGGATACTGAAGCTTTCTTT
CASSWQGDTEAFF
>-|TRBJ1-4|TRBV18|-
TGTGCCAGCTCACCGACAGGTACTAATGAAAAACTGTTTTTT
CASSPTGTNEKLFF
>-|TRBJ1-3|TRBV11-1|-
TGTGCCAGCAGCAGCTCCAGGAACTCTGGAAACACCATATATTTT
CASSSSRNSGNTIYF
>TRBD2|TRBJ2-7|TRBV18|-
TGTGCCAGCTCCCCGGGTTCCGGGAGGACGTACGAGCAGTACTTC
CASSPGSGRTYEQYF
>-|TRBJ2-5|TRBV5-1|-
TGCGCCAGCAGCTTACAGGGTGCGGAGACCCAGTACTTC
CASSLQGAETQYF
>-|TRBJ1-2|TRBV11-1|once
TGTGCCAGCAGCCCCTGGGACACCGCTAACTATGGCTACACCTTC
CASSPWDTANYGYTF